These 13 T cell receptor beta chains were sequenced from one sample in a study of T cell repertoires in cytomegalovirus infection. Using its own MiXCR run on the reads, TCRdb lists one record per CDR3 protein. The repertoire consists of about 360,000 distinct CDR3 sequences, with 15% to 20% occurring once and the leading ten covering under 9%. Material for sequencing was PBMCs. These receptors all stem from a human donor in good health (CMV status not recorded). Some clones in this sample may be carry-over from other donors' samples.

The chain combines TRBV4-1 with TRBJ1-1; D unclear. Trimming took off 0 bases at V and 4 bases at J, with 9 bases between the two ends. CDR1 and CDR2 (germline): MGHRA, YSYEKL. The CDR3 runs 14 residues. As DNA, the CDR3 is TGCGCCAGCAGCCAAGACGTAGGGAGCACTGAAGCTTTCTTT. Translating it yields CASSQDVGSTEAFF.

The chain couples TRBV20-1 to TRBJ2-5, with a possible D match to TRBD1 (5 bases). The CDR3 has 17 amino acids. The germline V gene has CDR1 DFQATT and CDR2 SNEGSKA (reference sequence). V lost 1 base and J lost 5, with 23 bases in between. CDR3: CSARVLARTAWGETQYF. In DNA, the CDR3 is TGCAGTGCTAGAGTATTGGCCCGGACCGCATGGGGCGAGACCCAGTACTTC.

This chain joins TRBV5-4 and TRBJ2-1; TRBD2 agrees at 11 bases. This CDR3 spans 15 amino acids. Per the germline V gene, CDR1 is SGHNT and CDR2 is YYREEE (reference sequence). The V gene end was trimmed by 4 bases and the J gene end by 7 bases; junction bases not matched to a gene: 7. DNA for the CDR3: TGTGCCAGCAGCCCCGGGACTAGCGGATGGAATGAGCAGTTCTTC. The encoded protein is CASSPGTSGWNEQFF.

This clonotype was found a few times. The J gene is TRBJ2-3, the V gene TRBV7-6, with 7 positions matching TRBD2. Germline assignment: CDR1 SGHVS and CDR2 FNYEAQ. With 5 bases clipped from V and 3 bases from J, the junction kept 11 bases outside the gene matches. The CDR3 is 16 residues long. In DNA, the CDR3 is TGTGCCAGCAGCCCCTTGTACGGCGGGAGAACAGATACGCAGTATTTT. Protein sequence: CASSPLYGGRTDTQYF.

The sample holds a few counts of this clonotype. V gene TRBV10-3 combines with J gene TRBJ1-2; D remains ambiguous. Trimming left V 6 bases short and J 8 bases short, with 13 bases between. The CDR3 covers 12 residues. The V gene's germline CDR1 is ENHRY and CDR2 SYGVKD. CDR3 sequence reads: CAIRRPPEGYTF. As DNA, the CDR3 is TGTGCCATCAGAAGGCCTCCCGAAGGCTACACCTTC.

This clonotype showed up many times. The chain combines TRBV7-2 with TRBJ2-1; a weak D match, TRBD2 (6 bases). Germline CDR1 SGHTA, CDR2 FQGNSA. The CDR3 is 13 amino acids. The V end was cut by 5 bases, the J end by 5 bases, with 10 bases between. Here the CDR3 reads CASSVGRNNEQFF. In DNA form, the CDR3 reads TGTGCCAGCAGCGTCGGGAGAAACAATGAGCAGTTCTTC.

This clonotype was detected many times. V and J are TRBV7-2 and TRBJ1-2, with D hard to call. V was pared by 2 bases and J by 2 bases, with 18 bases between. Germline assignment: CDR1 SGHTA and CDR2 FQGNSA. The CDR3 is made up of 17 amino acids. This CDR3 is CASSLRKGRLLNYGYTF. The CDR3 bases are TGTGCCAGCAGCTTACGGAAAGGTCGTCTCTTAAACTATGGCTACACCTTC. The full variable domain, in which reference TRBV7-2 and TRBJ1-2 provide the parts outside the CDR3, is GAGVSQSPSNKVTEKGKDVELRCDPISGHTALYWYRQSLGQGLEFLIYFQGNSAPDKSGLPSDRFSAERTGGSVSTLTIQRTQQEDSAVYLCASSLRKGRLLNYGYTFGSGTRLTVV.

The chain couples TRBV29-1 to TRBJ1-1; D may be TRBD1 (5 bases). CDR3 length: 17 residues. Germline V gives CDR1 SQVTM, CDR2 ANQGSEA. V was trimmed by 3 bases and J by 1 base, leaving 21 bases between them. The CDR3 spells CSVDSLAWGGKNTEAFF. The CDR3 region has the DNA TGCAGCGTTGATTCATTGGCTTGGGGGGGAAAGAACACTGAAGCTTTCTTT.

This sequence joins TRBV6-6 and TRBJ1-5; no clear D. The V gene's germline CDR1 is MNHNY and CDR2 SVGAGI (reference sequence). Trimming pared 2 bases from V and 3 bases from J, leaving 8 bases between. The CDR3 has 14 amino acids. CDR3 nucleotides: TGTGCCAGCAGTTACGAGGAGGACAATCAGCCCCAGCATTTT. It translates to CASSYEEDNQPQHF.

DNA of the CDR3: TGTGCCAGCAGCTTCAGTGGGGCTGGCTATGGCTACACCTTC. This translates into CASSFSGAGYGYTF. The J gene is TRBJ1-2, the V gene TRBV28, with a possible D match to TRBD1 (5 bases). The CDR3 length is 14 residues. Germline V CDR1 and CDR2: MDHEN, SYDVKM. V was shortened by 6 bases and J by 4 bases, with 15 bases between the two germline ends.

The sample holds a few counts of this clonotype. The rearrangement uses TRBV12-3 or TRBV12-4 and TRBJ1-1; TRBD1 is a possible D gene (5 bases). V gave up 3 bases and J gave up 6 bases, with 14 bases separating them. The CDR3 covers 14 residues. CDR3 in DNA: TGTGCCAGCAGTTTTGGGGGTACAAACGCTGAAGCTTTCTTT. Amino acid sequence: CASSFGGTNAEAFF.

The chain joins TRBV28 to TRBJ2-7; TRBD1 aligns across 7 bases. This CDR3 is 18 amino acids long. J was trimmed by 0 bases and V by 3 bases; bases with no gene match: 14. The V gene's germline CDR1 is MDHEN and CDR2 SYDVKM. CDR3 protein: CASSLISDRDDPSYEQYF. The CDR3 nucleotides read TGTGCCAGCAGTTTGATTTCCGACAGGGACGATCCCTCCTACGAGCAGTACTTC.

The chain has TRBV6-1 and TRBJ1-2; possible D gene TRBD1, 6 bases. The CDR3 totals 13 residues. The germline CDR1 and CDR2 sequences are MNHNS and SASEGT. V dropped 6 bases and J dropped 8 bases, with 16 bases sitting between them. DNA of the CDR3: TGTGCCAGCAGAAACAGGGTCGGAGGGGGCTACACCTTC. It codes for CASRNRVGGGYTF.